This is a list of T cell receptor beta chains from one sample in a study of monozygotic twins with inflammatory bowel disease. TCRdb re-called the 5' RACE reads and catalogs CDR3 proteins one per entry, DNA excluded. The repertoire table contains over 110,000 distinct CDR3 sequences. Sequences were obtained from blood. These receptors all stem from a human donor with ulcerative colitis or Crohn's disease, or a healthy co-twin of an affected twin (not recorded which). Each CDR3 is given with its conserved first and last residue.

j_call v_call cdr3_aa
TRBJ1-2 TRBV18 CASSTTTVYGYTF
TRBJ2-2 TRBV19 CASSMTGGWSGELFF
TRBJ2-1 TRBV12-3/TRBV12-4 CASSLVAGTMNEQFF
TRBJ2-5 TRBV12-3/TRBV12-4 CASKTRTEETQYF
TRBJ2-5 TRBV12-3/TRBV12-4 CASTLTGRGETQYF
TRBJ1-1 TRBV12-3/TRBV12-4 CASSPLRGGRTEAFF
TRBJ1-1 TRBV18 CASSPGQGTNTEAFF
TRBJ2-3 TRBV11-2 CASSPVWVSGGATDTQYF
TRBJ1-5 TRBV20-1 CSAPGGRGTNQPQHF
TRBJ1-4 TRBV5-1 CASSSGQGDEKLFF
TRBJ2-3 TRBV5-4 CASSLGGRASTDTQYF
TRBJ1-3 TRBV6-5 CASSYSRTGPNTIYF
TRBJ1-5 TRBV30 CAWSEVSYSNQPQHF
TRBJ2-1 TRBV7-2 CASSKGLEYNEQFF
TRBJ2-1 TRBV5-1 CASSPGRSGGVYNEQFF
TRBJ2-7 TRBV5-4 CASSSGLAGAYEQYF
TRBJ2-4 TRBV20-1 CSARLLAKNMQYF
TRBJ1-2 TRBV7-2 CASSLLLDYGYTF
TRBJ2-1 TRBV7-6 CASSLASWGRRFF
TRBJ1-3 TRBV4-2 CASSRKPEQPLSGNTIYF
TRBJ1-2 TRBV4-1 CASSRPEQRKGYGYTF
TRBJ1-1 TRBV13 CASSFGGQGVGVMNTEAFF
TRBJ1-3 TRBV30 CAWSGDGFGNTIYF
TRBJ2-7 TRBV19 CASRADSRRGEQYF
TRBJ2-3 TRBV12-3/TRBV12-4 CASSLGGGGVDTQYF
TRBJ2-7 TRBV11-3 CASSLDPYRGAYEQYF
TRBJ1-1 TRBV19 CASSIWGAADSLGNTEAFF
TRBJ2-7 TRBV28 CASRMTLAPAGEQYF
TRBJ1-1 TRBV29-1 CSGGQQREAFF
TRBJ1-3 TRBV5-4 CASSFSTGGAAGNTIYF
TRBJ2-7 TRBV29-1 CSVSGQGSYEQYF
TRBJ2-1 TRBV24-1 CATSDFGRRGEDNEQFF
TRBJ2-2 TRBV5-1 CASSRRQGNTGELFF
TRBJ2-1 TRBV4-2 CASSRTLGGEQFF
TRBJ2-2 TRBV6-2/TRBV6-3 CASSYRHGTGAGELFF
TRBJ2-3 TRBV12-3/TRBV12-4 CASSLEKLTTDTQYF
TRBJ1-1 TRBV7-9 CASSLGGSGTEAFF
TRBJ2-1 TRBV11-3 CASSPVLAGNEQFF
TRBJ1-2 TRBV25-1 CASSGRIDPGGSYGYTF
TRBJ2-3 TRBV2 CASSEMGLATDTQYF
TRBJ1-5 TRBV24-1 CATRDREANQPQHF
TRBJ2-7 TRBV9 CASSQTETPYEQYF
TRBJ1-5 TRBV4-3 CASSQDLSDGRQPQHF
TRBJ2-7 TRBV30 CAWSATGYEQYF
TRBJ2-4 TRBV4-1 CASSPGVGAGTKNIQYF
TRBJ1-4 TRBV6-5 CASSYSILGEKLFF
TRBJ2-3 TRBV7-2 CASSLGDDTDTQYF
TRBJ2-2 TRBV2 CASNPEDTGELFF
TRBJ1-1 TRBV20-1 CSARGGLSGEILNTEAFF
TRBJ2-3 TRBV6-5 CASRLHGEDTQYF
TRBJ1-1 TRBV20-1 CSARIPGQAFF